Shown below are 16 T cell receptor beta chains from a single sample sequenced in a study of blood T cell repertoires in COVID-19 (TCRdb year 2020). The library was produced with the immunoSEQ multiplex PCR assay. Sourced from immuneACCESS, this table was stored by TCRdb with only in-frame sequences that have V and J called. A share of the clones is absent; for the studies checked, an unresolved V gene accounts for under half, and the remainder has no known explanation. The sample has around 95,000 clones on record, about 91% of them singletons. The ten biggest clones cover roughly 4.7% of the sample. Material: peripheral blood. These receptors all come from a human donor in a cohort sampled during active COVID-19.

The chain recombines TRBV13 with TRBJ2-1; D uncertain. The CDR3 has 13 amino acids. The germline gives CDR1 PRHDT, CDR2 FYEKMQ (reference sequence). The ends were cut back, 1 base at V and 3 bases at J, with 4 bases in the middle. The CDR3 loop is CASSLDYYNEQFF. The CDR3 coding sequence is TGTGCCAGCAGCTTAGACTACTACAATGAGCAGTTCTTC.

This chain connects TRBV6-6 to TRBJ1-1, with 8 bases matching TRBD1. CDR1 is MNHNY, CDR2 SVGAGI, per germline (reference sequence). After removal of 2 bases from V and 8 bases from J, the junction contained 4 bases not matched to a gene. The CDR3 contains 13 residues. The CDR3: CASSYARGHEAFF. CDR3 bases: TGTGCCAGCAGTTACGCCAGGGGGCACGAAGCTTTCTTT.

CDR3 protein: CASSTTGEKLFF. The CDR3 DNA sequence: TGTGCCAGCTCAACGACAGGGGAAAAACTGTTTTTT. This chain connects TRBV18 to TRBJ1-4, with 7 bases matching TRBD1. The V gene's germline CDR1 is KGHSH and CDR2 LQKENI. The CDR3 spans 12 residues. V trimming: 5 bases; J trimming: 8 bases; junction bases outside the gene matches: 2.

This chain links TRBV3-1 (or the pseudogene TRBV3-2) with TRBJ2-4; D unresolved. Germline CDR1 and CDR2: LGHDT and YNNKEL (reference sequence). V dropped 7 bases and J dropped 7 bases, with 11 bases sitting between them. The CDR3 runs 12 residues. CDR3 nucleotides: TGTGCCAGCACTCCGGGTCCGAACATTCAGTACTTC. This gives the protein CASTPGPNIQYF.

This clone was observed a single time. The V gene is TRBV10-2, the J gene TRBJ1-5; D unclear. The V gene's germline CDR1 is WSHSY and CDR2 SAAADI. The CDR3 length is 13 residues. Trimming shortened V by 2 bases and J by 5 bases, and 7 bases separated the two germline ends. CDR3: CASSEIGYQPQHF. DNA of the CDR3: TGCGCCAGCAGTGAGATCGGTTATCAGCCCCAGCATTTT.

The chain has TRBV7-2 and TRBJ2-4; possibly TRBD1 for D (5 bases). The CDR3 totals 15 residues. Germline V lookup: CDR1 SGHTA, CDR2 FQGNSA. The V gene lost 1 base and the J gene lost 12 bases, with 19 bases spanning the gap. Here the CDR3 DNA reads TGTGCCAGCAGCTTAGACGGCGGTTATAGGGGCAGTCAGTACTTC. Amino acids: CASSLDGGYRGSQYF.

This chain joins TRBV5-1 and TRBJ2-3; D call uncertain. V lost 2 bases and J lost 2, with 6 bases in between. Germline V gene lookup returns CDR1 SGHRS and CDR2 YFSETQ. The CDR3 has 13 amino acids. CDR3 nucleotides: TGCGCCAGCAGCTTTGGGCACACAGATACGCAGTATTTT. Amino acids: CASSFGHTDTQYF.

The CDR3 DNA reads as TGTGCCAGCAGTAGATCGACAGACTATGGCTACACCTTC. Residues: CASSRSTDYGYTF. The chain combines TRBV28 with TRBJ1-2; D is perhaps TRBD1 (5 bases). Germline V gene sequence: CDR1 MDHEN, CDR2 SYDVKM. The CDR3 is 13 residues long. V gave up 5 bases and J gave up 3 bases, with 10 bases separating them.

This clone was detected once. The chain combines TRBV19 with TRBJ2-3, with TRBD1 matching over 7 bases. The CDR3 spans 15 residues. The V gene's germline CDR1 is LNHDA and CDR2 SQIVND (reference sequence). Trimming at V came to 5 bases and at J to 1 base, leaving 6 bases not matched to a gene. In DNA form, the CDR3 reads TGTGCCAGTAGTCCCCGCGGACAGGGCACAGATACGCAGTATTTT. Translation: CASSPRGQGTDTQYF.

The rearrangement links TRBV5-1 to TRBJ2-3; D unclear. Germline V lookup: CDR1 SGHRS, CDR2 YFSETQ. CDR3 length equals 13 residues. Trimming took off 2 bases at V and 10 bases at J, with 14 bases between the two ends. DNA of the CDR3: TGCGCCAGCAGCTTATCCGACGGGTGGGCGCAGTATTTT. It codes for CASSLSDGWAQYF. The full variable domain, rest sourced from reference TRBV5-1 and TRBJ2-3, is KAGVTQTPRYLIKTRGQQVTLSCSPISGHRSVSWYQQTPGQGLQFLFEYFSETQRNKGNFPGRFSGRQFSNSRSEMNVSTLELGDSALYLCASSLSDGWAQYFGPGTRLTVL.

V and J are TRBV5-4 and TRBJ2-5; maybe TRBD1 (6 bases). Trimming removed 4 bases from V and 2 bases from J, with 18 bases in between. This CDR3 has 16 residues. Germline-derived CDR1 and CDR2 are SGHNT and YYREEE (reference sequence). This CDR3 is CASSIAPQGKQETQYF. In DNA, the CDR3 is TGTGCCAGCAGCATAGCTCCACAGGGAAAACAAGAGACCCAGTACTTC.

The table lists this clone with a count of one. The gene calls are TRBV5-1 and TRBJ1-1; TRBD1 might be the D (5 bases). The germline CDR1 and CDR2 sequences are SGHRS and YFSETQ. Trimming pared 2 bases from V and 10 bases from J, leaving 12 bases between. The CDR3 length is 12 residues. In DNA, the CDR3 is TGCGCCAGCAGCTTAGAACGGGGGGTAGCTTTCTTT. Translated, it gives CASSLERGVAFF.

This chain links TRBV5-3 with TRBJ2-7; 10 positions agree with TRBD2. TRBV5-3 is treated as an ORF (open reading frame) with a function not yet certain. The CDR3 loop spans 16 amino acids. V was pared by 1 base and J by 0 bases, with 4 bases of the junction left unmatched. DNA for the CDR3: TGTGCCAGAAGCTTGCCTAGCGGGAGCCACTCCTACGAGCAGTACTTC. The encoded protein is CARSLPSGSHSYEQYF.

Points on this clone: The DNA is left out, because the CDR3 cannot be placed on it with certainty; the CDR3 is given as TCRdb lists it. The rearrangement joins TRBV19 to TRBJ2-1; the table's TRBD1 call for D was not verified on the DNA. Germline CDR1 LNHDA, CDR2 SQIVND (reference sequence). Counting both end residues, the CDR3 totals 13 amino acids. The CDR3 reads CASSIKWGTGSVF.

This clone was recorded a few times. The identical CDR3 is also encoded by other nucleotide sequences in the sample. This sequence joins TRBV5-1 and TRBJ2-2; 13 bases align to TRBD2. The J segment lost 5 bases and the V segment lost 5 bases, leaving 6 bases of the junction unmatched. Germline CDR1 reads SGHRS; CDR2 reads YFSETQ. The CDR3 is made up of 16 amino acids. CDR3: CASSPGLAGVTGELFF. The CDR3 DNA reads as TGCGCCAGCAGTCCCGGACTAGCGGGAGTTACCGGGGAGCTGTTTTTT.

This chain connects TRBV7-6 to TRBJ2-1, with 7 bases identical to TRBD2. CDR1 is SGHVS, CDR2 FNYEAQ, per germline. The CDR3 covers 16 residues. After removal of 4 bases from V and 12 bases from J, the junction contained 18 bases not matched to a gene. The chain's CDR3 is CASSSLKGGGRVVQFF. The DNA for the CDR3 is TGTGCCAGCAGCTCGCTCAAGGGTGGTGGGAGGGTCGTGCAGTTCTTC.